The present T cell receptor beta chain was sequenced within a study of OX40 agonist ivuxolimab in advanced cancers. Study as a whole: As their treatment, patients were administered ivuxolimab, an agonistic anti-OX40 (CD134) antibody. Males comprised around four fifths of the group, whose mean age was 60 years (range roughly 20 to 85).

Findings and limits, study-wide: Some nonresponders additionally presented with little normalized T-cell clonal expansion. Clonal expansion from baseline to week 6 occurred in both CD4+ and CD8+ T cells.

Details on this clone: Its antigen is unidentified.

Produced via immunoSEQ multiplex PCR; TCRdb's table is partial and in-frame only. The top ten hold 2.1% of the sample, which has roughly 64,000 clones, under 90% seen once. Specimen: CD4+ or CD8+ T cells sorted from blood, collected in a trial of the OX40 agonist ivuxolimab. The origin of this receptor is an adult with an advanced solid tumor such as melanoma, head and neck, liver or kidney cancer.

The CDR3 sequence is CASSEGGQGNREPQHF. CDR3 nucleotides: TGTGCCAGCAGTGAAGGGGGACAGGGGAATAGAGAGCCCCAGCATTTT. V usage is TRBV6-1 and J usage is TRBJ1-5; 10 positions match TRBD1. The trim removed 1 base at V and 8 bases at J, leaving 8 bases unmatched. In germline, CDR1 is MNHNS, CDR2 SASEGT. There are 16 residues in the CDR3.